The 11 T cell receptor beta chains below all came from one sample that was sequenced in a study of T cell changes during pregnancy in multiple sclerosis. Assay used: immunoSEQ multiplex PCR; TCRdb lists only in-frame clones, some missing. The data contain over 30,000 clones, 80% to 90% of them seen just once; the ten biggest clones take up roughly 10%. This specimen consisted of CD8+ T cells from peripheral blood mononuclear cells, obtained in the third trimester of pregnancy. These receptors were taken from a female donor with multiple sclerosis, enrolled in a pregnancy study.

The V and J genes are TRBV29-1 and TRBJ1-3; D gene unclear. The CDR3 length is 13 residues. From germline, CDR1 is SQVTM and CDR2 ANQGSEA. V was clipped by 6 bases and J by 4 bases, with 13 bases between them. The CDR3 is CSVRTGEGNTIYF. In nucleotides, the CDR3 is TGCAGCGTCCGAACCGGGGAAGGAAACACCATATATTTT.

The chain employs TRBV28 and TRBJ1-2; D gene ambiguous. CDR1 MDHEN and CDR2 SYDVKM come from the germline V gene. Deletions cut 6 bases from V and 7 bases from J, with 15 bases between. This CDR3 has 13 amino acids. CDR3 nucleotide sequence: TGTGCCAGCAGCTCCAGACTTGACCGTGGCTACACCTTC. This codes for CASSSRLDRGYTF.

V is TRBV4-1 and J is TRBJ1-4, with 9 bases aligning to TRBD1. The germline V gene encodes CDR1 MGHRA and CDR2 YSYEKL. With V trimmed by 3 bases and J by 7 bases, 9 bases remained unmatched. This CDR3 has 16 residues. The CDR3 DNA is TGCGCCAGCAGCCAGGGGGGGGGACAGGGAAGTGAAAAACTGTTTTTT. Protein product: CASSQGGGQGSEKLFF.

The gene calls are TRBV9 and TRBJ1-2; TRBD1 matches at 9 bases. Germline CDR1 SGDLS, CDR2 YYNGEE. J gave up 0 bases and V 0 bases, and 6 bases lay outside the gene matches. The CDR3 contains 17 residues. This chain's CDR3 is CASSVATGQGTNYGYTF. CDR3 bases: TGTGCCAGCAGCGTAGCTACGGGACAGGGAACTAACTATGGCTACACCTTC.

The J gene is TRBJ2-6, the V gene TRBV27, with 10 bases identical to TRBD1. Germline V gene data show CDR1 as MNHEY and CDR2 as SMNVEV (reference sequence). Trimming removed 2 bases from V and 0 bases from J; junction bases left unmatched: 16. CDR3 length: 22 residues. The chain's CDR3 is CASSLKFFFGTGDISGANVLTF. The CDR3, as DNA: TGTGCCAGCAGTTTAAAGTTCTTTTTTGGGACAGGGGATATCTCTGGGGCCAACGTCCTGACTTTC.

This chain joins TRBV6-5 and TRBJ1-5, with TRBD1 as a possible D gene (6 bases). From germline, CDR1 is MNHEY and CDR2 SVGAGI. The ends were cut back, 5 bases at V and 4 bases at J, with 15 bases in the middle. This CDR3 is 15 amino acids long. CDR3 sequence: CASSLRGRENQPQHF. DNA of the CDR3: TGTGCCAGCAGTCTACGGGGGCGGGAGAATCAGCCCCAGCATTTT.

The chain recombines TRBV28 with TRBJ2-3; D is uncertain. Germline V gene sequence: CDR1 MDHEN, CDR2 SYDVKM. The V end lost 4 bases, the J end lost 0 bases, and 14 bases lay between the germline ends. The CDR3 has 16 residues. CDR3 loop: CASSSPTSFSTDTQYF. The CDR3 DNA reads as TGTGCCAGCAGTTCCCCGACAAGCTTTAGCACAGATACGCAGTATTTT. Full variable domain (remainder filled in from reference TRBV28 and TRBJ2-3): DVKVTQSSRYLVKRTGEKVFLECVQDMDHENMFWYRQDPGLGLRLIYFSYDVKMKEKGDIPEGYSVSREKKERFSLILESASTNQTSMYLCASSSPTSFSTDTQYFGPGTRLTVL.

The chain carries TRBV10-3 and TRBJ1-5; D is possibly TRBD1 (6 bases). CDR1 and CDR2 from the germline V gene are ENHRY and SYGVKD. Trimming removed 0 bases at V and 0 bases at J, with 12 bases between. CDR3 length equals 17 residues. The CDR3 is CAISESMGHYSNQPQHF. For the CDR3, the DNA is TGTGCCATCAGTGAGTCAATGGGACATTATAGCAATCAGCCCCAGCATTTT.

V and J are TRBV6-5 and TRBJ1-1, with TRBD1 matching 7 bases. The germline V gene encodes CDR1 MNHEY and CDR2 SVGAGI. V was pared by 6 bases and J by 5 bases, with 6 bases of the junction left unmatched. The CDR3 contains 13 residues. The CDR3 nucleotides read TGTGCCAGCAGCGAGGGGGCGGGAACTGAAGCTTTCTTT. Translating gives CASSEGAGTEAFF.

The chain recombines TRBV21-1 with TRBJ2-5; TRBD2, the D gene given by the table, was not confirmed from the DNA. TRBV21-1 is listed as a pseudogene. This CDR3 has 17 residues. The CDR3 protein is CASSKDDSGRPVETQYF. The CDR3 DNA reads TGTGCCAGCAGCAAAGACGATAGCGGGAGGCCGGTGGAGACCCAGTACTTC.

This clone was observed a single time. The rearrangement links TRBV5-4 to TRBJ1-5, with TRBD1 identical over 7 bases. With 3 bases clipped from V and 2 bases from J, the junction kept 20 bases outside the gene matches. Germline V lookup: CDR1 SGHNT, CDR2 YYREEE (reference sequence). The CDR3 is 20 amino acids. CDR3 in amino acids: CASSSPLGTAQMLGNQPQHF. The CDR3 DNA reads TGTGCCAGCAGCTCGCCGCTCGGGACAGCCCAGATGCTCGGCAATCAGCCCCAGCATTTT.